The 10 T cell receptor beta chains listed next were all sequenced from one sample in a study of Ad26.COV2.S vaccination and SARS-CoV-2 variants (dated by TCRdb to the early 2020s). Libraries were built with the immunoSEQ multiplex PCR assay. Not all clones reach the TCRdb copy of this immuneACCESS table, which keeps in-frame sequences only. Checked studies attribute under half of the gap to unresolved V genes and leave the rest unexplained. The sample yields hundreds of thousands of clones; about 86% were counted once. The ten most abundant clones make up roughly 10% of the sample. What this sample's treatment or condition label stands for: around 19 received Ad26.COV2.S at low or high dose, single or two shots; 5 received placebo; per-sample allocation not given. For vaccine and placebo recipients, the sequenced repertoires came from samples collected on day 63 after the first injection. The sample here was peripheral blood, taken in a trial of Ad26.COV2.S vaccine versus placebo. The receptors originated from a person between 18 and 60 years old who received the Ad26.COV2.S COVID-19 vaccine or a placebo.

The CDR3 here is CAVQTASYEQYF. CDR3 coding DNA: TGTGCCGTGCAGACAGCCTCCTACGAGCAGTACTTC. The rearrangement joins TRBV10-3 to TRBJ2-7; possible D gene TRBD1, 5 bases. V was clipped by 11 bases and J by 0 bases, with 11 bases between them. The CDR3 has 12 residues. Germline V gene sequence: CDR1 ENHRY, CDR2 SYGVKD.

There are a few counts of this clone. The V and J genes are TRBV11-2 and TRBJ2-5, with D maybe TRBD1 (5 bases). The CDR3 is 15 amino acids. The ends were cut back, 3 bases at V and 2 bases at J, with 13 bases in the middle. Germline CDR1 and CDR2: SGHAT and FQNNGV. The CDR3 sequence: CASSLVQGPQETQYF. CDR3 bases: TGTGCCAGCAGCTTGGTCCAGGGCCCTCAAGAGACCCAGTACTTC. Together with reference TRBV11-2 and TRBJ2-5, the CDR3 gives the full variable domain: EAGVAQSPRYKIIEKRQSVAFWCNPISGHATLYWYQQILGQGPKLLIQFQNNGVVDDSQLPKDRFSAERLKGVDSTLKIQPAKLEDSAVYLCASSLVQGPQETQYFGPGTRLLVL.

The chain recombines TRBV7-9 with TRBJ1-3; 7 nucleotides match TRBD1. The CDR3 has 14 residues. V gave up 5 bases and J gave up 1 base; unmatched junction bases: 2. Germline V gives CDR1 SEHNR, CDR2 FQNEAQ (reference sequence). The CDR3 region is CASSMTGSGNTIYF. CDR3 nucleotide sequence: TGTGCCAGCAGCATGACAGGGTCTGGAAACACCATATATTTT.

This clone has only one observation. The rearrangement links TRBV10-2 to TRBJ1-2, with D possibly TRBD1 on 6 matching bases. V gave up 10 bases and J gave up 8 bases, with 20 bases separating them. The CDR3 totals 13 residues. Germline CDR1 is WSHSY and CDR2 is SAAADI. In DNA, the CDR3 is TGCGCCACGAAATACCGCAGGGGAGAGGGCTACACCTTC. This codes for CATKYRRGEGYTF.

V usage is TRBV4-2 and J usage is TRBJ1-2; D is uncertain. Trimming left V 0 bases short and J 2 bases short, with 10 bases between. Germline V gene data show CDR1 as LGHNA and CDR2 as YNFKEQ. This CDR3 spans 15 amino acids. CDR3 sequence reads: CASSQDLEQNYGYTF. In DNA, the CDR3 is TGTGCCAGCAGCCAAGATTTAGAACAGAACTATGGCTACACCTTC.

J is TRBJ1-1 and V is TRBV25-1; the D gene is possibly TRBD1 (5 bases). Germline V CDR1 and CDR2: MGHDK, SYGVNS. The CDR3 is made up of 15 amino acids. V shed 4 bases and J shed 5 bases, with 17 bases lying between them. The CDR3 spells CASSGAGARWTEAFF. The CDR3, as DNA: TGTGCCAGCAGTGGGGCCGGGGCGCGGTGGACTGAAGCTTTCTTT.

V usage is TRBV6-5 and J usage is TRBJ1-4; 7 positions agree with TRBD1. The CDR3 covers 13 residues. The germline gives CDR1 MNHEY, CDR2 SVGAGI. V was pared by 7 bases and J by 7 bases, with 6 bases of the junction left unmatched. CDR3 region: CASMNRGTEKLFF. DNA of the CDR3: TGTGCCAGCATGAACAGGGGTACTGAAAAACTGTTTTTT.

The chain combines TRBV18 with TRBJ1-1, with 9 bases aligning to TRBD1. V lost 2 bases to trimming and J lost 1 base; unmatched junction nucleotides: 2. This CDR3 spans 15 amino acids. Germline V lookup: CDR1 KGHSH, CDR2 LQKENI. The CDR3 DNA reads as TGTGCCAGCTCACCATGGGACAGGGCGAACACTGAAGCTTTCTTT. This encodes CASSPWDRANTEAFF.

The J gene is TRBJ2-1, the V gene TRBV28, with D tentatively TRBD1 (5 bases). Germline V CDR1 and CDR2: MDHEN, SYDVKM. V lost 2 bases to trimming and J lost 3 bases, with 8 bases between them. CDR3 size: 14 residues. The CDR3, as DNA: TGTGCCAGCAGTTTAATCAGGGACTACAATGAGCAGTTCTTC. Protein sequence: CASSLIRDYNEQFF. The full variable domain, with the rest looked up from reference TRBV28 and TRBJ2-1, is DVKVTQSSRYLVKRTGEKVFLECVQDMDHENMFWYRQDPGLGLRLIYFSYDVKMKEKGDIPEGYSVSREKKERFSLILESASTNQTSMYLCASSLIRDYNEQFFGPGTRLTVL.

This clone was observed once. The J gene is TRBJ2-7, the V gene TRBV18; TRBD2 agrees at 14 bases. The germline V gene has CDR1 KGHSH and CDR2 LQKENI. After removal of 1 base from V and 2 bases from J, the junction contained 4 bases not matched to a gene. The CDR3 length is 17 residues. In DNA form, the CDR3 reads TGTGCCAGCTCACCACGGACTAGCGGGGGGCCGACCTACGAGCAGTACTTC. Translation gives CASSPRTSGGPTYEQYF.